This T cell receptor (beta chain) was identified in a study of T-cell reconstitution after alpha-beta-depleted transplantation in children. Unique molecular identifiers tagged the TCRbeta library. Each CDR3 protein is one row after TCRdb ran MiXCR on the PCR reads. The profile shows some 400,000 distinct CDR3 sequences, just over 20% of them singletons. The CDR3 loop spans 15 amino acids. V was clipped by 2 bases and J by 1 base, with 13 bases between them. The germline V gene has CDR1 SGHRS and CDR2 YFSETQ. Material: PBMCs from the stem cell graft donor, obtained from the stem cell graft. The rearrangement joins TRBV5-1 to TRBJ2-7, with no clear D. This TCR was recovered from a human donor who donated a stem cell graft to a child with acute myeloid leukemia. CDR3 nucleotides: TGCGCCAGCAGCTTAAAGCACGGCGGTTCCTACGAGCAGTACTTC. This translates into CASSLKHGGSYEQYF.